These T cell receptor beta chains were read from a single sample in a study of Ad26.COV2.S vaccination and SARS-CoV-2 variants. Sequencing was performed with immunoSEQ multiplex PCR; in TCRdb, only in-frame clones are kept and a portion is missing. The table lists roughly 180,000 clones, roughly 89% of them singletons. The sample was peripheral blood, taken after recovery from COVID-19. The source of these receptors is a human donor who had recovered from COVID-19. Both conserved end residues are part of each CDR3. A D gene is named only where the DNA matches it firmly. Expanded clones are given a class, and other clones once, few, many or no size at all.

d_call clone_size j_call v_call cdr3_nt cdr3_aa
NA NA TRBJ2-2 TRBV28 TGTGCCAGCAGAGAACAGGGGAACACCGGGGAGCTGTTTTTT CASREQGNTGELFF
NA NA TRBJ1-1 TRBV5-6 TGTGCCAGCAGCTTGGACAGGAACACTGAAGCTTTCTTT CASSLDRNTEAFF
TRBD1 NA TRBJ1-6 TRBV7-2 TGTGCCAGCAGCCCCACCGACAGGGCAAATTCACCCCTCCACTTT CASSPTDRANSPLHF
NA NA TRBJ2-3 TRBV7-8 TGTGCCAGCAGCCCGAGTGAGACGCAGTATTTT CASSPSETQYF
TRBD1 NA TRBJ1-2 TRBV27 TGTGCCAGCAGTTCCGAGAACAGGGGGCAAGGCTATGGCTACACCTTC CASSSENRGQGYGYTF
NA NA TRBJ2-3 TRBV7-9 TGTGCCAGCAGCTCCCCCCTAACAGATACGCAGTATTTT CASSSPLTDTQYF
NA NA TRBJ2-7 TRBV11-2 TGTGCCAGCAGCTTAGATCCGAGCTCCTACGAGCAGTACTTC CASSLDPSSYEQYF
TRBD2 NA TRBJ2-4 TRBV6-5 TGTGCCAGCAGTTACTCGAGTCTAGCGGTTGCCATTCAGTACTTC CASSYSSLAVAIQYF
TRBD1 NA TRBJ2-5 TRBV7-8 TGTGCCAGCAGCTTACTGGCAGGGGGAGAGACCCAGTACTTC CASSLLAGGETQYF
NA NA TRBJ1-2 TRBV3-1/TRBV3-2 TGTGCCAGCAGCCAAGGAGGGGGTGGAGATAACTATGGCTACACCTTC CASSQGGGGDNYGYTF
NA NA TRBJ2-3 TRBV6-2/TRBV6-3 TGTGCCAGCAGTTACGGGAGAGGGGGAACAGATACGCAGTATTTT CASSYGRGGTDTQYF
NA NA TRBJ1-3 TRBV3-1/TRBV3-2 TGTGCCAGCAGCCAAGGGCAGATAAGGAAGAGGACCATATATTTT CASSQGQIRKRTIYF
NA NA TRBJ1-1 TRBV24-1 TGTGCCACCAGTGACGTGCGGGACACTGAAGCTTTCTTT CATSDVRDTEAFF
TRBD2 NA TRBJ2-4 TRBV4-1 TGCGCCAGCAGCCAAGAAGGGGCTAGCGGTTGGGACATTCAGTACTTC CASSQEGASGWDIQYF
TRBD2 NA TRBJ2-5 TRBV19 TGTGCCAGTAGTATGGGGAGGACTAGCGGGGGACCTAGGGCCCAGTACTTC CASSMGRTSGGPRAQYF
NA NA TRBJ2-2 TRBV7-3 TGTGCCAGCAGTTTGTCGGGGGCTCCGGATCCCGGGGAGCTGTTTTTT CASSLSGAPDPGELFF
TRBD1 few TRBJ1-4 TRBV7-9 TGTGCCAGCAGCTTCAGGGGGGCTAATGAAAAACTGTTTTTT CASSFRGANEKLFF
TRBD2 NA TRBJ2-1 TRBV4-2 TGTGCCAGCAGCCCAAACGGGGGGGAAGAGAGCCATAAGCAGTTCTTC CASSPNGGEESHKQFF
TRBD1 NA TRBJ1-5 TRBV5-1 TGCGCCAGCAGCCCATCGGGACAGCGCAATCAGCCCCAGCATTTT CASSPSGQRNQPQHF
NA NA TRBJ2-3 TRBV18 TGTGCCAGCTCACCACGGTTTAGCACAGATACGCAGTATTTT CASSPRFSTDTQYF
NA once TRBJ2-3 TRBV10-3 TGTGCCACTGGGCTCCCTCGGGACACAAGCACAGATACGCAGTATTTT CATGLPRDTSTDTQYF
NA NA TRBJ2-2 TRBV27 TGTGCCAGCAGTTTGAGGAGGGTTGGCACCGGGGAGCTGTTTTTT CASSLRRVGTGELFF
NA once TRBJ2-7 TRBV30 TGTGCCTGGAACCCGACATCTTACGAGCAGTACTTC CAWNPTSYEQYF
TRBD2 NA TRBJ2-1 TRBV5-4 TGTGCCAGCAGCTATGCGGGGGGGGAGCAGTTCTTC CASSYAGGEQFF
TRBD1 NA TRBJ1-5 TRBV27 TGTGCCAGCAGACTCGGACAGGGAGGCAATCAGCCCCAGCATTTT CASRLGQGGNQPQHF
TRBD1 NA TRBJ1-2 TRBV13 TGTGCCAGCAGCGACTCAACACCGGGACAGGGGTCTCTCGGCTACACCTTC CASSDSTPGQGSLGYTF
NA NA TRBJ1-1 TRBV5-6 TGTGCCAGCAGCTTCGGGGACGGTGAAGCTTTCTTT CASSFGDGEAFF
TRBD2 NA TRBJ2-2 TRBV10-1 TGCGCCAGCAGTGATCTAGCGGGAGTCGCGGGGGAGCTGTTTTTT CASSDLAGVAGELFF
NA NA TRBJ2-2 TRBV6-5 TGTGCCAGCAGTTACTTGTCTAACCCCACCGGGGAGCTGTTTTTT CASSYLSNPTGELFF
NA NA TRBJ2-7 TRBV28 TGTGCCAGCAGCAGCCCCTTTCGGCACGAGCAGTACTTC CASSSPFRHEQYF
NA NA TRBJ2-5 TRBV6-5 TGTGCCAGCAGTTACTCGGGAGAGACCCAGTACTTC CASSYSGETQYF
NA NA TRBJ1-6 TRBV6-1 TGTGCCAGCAGTGAAGGGGGTGGGGATTCACCCCTCCACTTT CASSEGGGDSPLHF
NA NA TRBJ2-7 TRBV28 TGTGCCAGCAGTTTAGAGCAGGGTTACGAGCAGTACTTC CASSLEQGYEQYF
NA NA TRBJ2-7 TRBV25-1 TGTGCCAGCAGCGCGTCAGGGATTGGGGGAAATATCTTCTACGAGCAGTACTTC CASSASGIGGNIFYEQYF